Reported below is one T cell receptor (beta chain). The antigen is undetermined. From germline, CDR1 is SGHRS and CDR2 YFSETQ. The junction had 8 bases not matched to a gene; V was cut back by 6 bases and J by 5 bases. This CDR3 contains 14 residues. This entry belongs to a study of cytomegalovirus exposure and HLA in healthy donors. The PCR was carried out with 60 Vbeta primers and 13 Jbeta primers. Sequencing used immunoSEQ multiplex PCR; TCRdb keeps in-frame clones, though not all of them. This table has some 45,000 clones, 55% to 75% appearing once. Overall study findings and caveats: 16,951 TCR beta sequences were associated with HLA alleles at 0.05 false discovery rate in a later analysis.

The TCR sequence derives from a woman between 25 and 40 years old in good health and CMV-seronegative. Sequencing input: PBMCs. The rearrangement uses TRBV5-1 and TRBJ1-5, with 7 bases matching TRBD1. The CDR3 spells CASIWTGFHQPQHF. CDR3 nucleotides: TGCGCCAGCATCTGGACAGGCTTCCATCAGCCCCAGCATTTT.